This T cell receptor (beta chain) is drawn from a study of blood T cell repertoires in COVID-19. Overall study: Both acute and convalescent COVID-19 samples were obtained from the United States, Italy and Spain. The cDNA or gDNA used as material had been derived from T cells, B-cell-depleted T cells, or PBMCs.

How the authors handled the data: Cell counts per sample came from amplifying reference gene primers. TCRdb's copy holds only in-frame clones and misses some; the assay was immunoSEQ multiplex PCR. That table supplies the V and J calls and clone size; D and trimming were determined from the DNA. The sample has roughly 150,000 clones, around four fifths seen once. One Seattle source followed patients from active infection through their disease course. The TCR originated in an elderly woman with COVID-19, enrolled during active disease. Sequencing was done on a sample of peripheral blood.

CDR3 region: CASSPGGEKLFF. In DNA, the CDR3 is TGTGCCAGCAGCCCGGGAGGGGAAAAACTGTTTTTT. The chain uses TRBV7-3 and TRBJ1-4; D is unresolved. The V end lost 5 bases, the J end lost 8 bases, and 9 bases lay between the germline ends. This CDR3 contains 12 residues. Germline V gene sequence: CDR1 SGHTA, CDR2 FQGTGA.